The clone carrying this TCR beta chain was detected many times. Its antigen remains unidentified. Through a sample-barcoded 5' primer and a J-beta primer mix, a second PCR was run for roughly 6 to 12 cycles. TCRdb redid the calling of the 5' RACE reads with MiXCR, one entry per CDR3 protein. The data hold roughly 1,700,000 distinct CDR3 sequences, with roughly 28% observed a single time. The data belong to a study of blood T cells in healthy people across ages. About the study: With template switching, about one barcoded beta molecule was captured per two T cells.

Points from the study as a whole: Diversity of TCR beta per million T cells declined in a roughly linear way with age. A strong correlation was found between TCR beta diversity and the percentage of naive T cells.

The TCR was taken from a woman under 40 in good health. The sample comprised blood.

The CDR3 coding sequence is TGTGCCAGCAGCCAAGATCCCGGCAACCAACGGGAGCAGTACTTC. This encodes CASSQDPGNQREQYF. The chain employs TRBV4-2 and TRBJ2-5; D perhaps matches TRBD2 (6 bases). This CDR3 has 15 amino acids. Trimming took off 0 bases at V and 11 bases at J, with 19 bases between the two ends. Germline loops: CDR1 LGHNA, CDR2 YNFKEQ.